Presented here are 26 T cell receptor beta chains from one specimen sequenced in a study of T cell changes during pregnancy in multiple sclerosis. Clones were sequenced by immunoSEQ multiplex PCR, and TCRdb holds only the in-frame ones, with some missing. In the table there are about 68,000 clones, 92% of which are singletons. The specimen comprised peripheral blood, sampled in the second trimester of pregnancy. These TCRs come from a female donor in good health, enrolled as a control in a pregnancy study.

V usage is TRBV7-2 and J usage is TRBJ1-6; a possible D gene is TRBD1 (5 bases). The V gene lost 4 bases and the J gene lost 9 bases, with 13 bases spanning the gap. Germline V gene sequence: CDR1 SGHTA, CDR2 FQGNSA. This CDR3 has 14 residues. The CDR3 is CASSSETDRSPLHF. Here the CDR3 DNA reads TGTGCCAGCAGCTCAGAGACAGATCGTTCACCCCTCCACTTT. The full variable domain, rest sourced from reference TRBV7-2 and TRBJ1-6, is GAGVSQSPSNKVTEKGKDVELRCDPISGHTALYWYRQSLGQGLEFLIYFQGNSAPDKSGLPSDRFSAERTGGSVSTLTIQRTQQEDSAVYLCASSSETDRSPLHFGNGTRLTVT.

This chain's CDR3 is CASSRTGGADNEKLFF. DNA of the CDR3: TGCGCCAGCAGTCGGACAGGGGGCGCAGATAATGAAAAACTGTTTTTT. The chain combines TRBV10-2 with TRBJ1-4; 11 bases are a match to TRBD1. From germline, CDR1 is WSHSY and CDR2 SAAADI. Trimming cost V 5 bases and J 4 bases; bases outside gene matches: 6. This CDR3 is 16 amino acids long.

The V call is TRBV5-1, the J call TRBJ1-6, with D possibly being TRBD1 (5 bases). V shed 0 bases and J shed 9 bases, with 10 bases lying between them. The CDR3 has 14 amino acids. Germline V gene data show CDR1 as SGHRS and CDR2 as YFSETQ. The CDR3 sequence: CASSLVQGSSPLHF. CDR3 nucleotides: TGCGCCAGCAGCTTGGTCCAGGGAAGTTCACCCCTCCACTTT.

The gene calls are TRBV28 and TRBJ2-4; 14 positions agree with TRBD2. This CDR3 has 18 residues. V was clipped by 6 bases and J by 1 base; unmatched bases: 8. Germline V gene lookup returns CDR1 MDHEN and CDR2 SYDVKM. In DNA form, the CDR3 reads TGTGCCAGCAGCCCCGGGACTAGCGGGAGTGGGGCCAAAAACATTCAGTACTTC. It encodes CASSPGTSGSGAKNIQYF.

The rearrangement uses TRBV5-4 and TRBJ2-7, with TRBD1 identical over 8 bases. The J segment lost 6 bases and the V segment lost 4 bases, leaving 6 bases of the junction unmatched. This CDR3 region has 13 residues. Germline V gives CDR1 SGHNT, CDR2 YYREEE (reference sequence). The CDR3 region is CASSPGQDGEQYF. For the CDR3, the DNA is TGTGCCAGCAGCCCGGGACAGGACGGCGAGCAGTACTTC.

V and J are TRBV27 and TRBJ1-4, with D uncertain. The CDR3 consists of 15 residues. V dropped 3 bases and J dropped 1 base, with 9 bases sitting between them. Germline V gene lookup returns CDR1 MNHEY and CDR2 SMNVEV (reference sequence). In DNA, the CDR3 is TGTGCCAGCAGTTTTTTCCCGGGAACTAATGAAAAACTGTTTTTT. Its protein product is CASSFFPGTNEKLFF.

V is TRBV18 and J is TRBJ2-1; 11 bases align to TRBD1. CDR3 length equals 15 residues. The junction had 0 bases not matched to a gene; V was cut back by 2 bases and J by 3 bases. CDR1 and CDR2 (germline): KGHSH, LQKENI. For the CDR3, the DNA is TGTGCCAGCTCACCAGGGACAGGGGGCTACAATGAGCAGTTCTTC. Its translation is CASSPGTGGYNEQFF.

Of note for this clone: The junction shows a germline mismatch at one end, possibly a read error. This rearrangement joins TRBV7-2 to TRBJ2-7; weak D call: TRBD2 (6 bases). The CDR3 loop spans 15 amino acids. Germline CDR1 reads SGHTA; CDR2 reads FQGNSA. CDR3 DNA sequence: TGTGCCAGCAGCCTAGCTTGGGGAGGATCCTACGAGCAGTACTTC. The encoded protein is CASSLAWGGSYEQYF.

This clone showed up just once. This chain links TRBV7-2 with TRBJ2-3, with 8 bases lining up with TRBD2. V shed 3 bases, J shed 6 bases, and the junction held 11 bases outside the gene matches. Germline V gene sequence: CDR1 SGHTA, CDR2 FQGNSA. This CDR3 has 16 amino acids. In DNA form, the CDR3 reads TGTGCCAGCAGCTTGGTAGCGGGAATTGTCTCGGATACGCAGTATTTT. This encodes CASSLVAGIVSDTQYF.

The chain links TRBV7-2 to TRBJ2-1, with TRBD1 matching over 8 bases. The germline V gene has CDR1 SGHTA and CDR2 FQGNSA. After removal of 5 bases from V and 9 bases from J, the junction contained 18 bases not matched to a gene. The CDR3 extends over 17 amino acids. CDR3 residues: CASSLLGQGILASEQFF. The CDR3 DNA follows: TGTGCCAGCAGCCTCCTTGGACAGGGAATACTAGCAAGTGAGCAGTTCTTC.

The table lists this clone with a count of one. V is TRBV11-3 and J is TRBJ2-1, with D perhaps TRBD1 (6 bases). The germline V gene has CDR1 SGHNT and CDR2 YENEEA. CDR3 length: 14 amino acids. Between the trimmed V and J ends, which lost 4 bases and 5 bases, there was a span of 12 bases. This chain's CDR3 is CASSSRDKDNEQFF. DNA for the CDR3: TGTGCCAGCAGCTCCCGGGACAAAGACAATGAGCAGTTCTTC.

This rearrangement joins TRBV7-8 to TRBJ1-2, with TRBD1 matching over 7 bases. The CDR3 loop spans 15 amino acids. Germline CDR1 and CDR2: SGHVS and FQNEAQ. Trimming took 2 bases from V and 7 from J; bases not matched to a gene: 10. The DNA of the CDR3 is TGTGCCAGCAGCTTAAAGTCGCCAGGGGGTGGTGGCTACACCTTC. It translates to CASSLKSPGGGGYTF.

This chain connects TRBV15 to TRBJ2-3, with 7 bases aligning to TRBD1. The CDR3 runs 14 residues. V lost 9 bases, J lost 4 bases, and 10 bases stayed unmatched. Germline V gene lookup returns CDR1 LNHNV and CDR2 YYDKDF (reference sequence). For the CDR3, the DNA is TGTGCCACTGCTTTGGGGACAGATTCAGATACGCAGTATTTT. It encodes CATALGTDSDTQYF.

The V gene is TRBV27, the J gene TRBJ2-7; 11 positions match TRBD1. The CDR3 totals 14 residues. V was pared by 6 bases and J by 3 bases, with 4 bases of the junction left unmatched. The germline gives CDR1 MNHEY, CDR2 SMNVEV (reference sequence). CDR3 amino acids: CASRTGTGGYEQYF. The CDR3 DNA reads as TGTGCCAGCAGGACCGGGACAGGGGGCTACGAGCAGTACTTC.

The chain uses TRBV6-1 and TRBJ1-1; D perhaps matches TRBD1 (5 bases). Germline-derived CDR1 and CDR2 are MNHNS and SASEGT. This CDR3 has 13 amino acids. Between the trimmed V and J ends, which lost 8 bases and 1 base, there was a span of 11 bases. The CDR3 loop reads CASQYGQNTEAFF. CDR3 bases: TGTGCCAGCCAGTACGGACAGAACACTGAAGCTTTCTTT.

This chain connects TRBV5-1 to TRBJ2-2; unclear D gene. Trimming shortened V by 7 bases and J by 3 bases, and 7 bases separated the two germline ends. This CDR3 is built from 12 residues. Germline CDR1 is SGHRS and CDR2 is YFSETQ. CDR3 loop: CASRIDTGELFF. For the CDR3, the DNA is TGCGCCAGCCGAATAGACACCGGGGAGCTGTTTTTT.

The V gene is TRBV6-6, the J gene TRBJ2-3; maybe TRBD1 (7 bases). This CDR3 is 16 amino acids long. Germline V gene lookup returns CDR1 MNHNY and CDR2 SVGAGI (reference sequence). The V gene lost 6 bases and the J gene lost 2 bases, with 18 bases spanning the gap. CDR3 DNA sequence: TGTGCCAGCAGCACCCGGGGGACAGCGACCACAGATACGCAGTATTTT. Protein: CASSTRGTATTDTQYF.

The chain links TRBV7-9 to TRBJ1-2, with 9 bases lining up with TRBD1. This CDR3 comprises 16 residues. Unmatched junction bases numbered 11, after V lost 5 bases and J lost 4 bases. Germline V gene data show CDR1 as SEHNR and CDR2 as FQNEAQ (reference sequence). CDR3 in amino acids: CASSDQTGGGFYGYTF. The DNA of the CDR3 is TGTGCCAGCAGCGATCAAACAGGGGGCGGATTCTATGGCTACACCTTC.

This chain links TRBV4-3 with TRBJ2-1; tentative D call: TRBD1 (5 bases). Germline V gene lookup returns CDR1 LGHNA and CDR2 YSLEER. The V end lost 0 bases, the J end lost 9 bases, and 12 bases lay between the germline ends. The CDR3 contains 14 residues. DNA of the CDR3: TGCGCCAGCAGCCAAGAGTTCCCGGACACTGAGCAGTTCTTC. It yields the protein CASSQEFPDTEQFF.

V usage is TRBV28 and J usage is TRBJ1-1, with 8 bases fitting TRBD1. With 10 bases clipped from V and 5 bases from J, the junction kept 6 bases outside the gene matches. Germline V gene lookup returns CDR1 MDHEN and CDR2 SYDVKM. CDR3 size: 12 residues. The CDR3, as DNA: TGTGCCACTGACAGGGGTTTTACTGAAGCTTTCTTT. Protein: CATDRGFTEAFF. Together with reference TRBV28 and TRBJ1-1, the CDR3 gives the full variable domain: DVKVTQSSRYLVKRTGEKVFLECVQDMDHENMFWYRQDPGLGLRLIYFSYDVKMKEKGDIPEGYSVSREKKERFSLILESASTNQTSMYLCATDRGFTEAFFGQGTRLTVV.

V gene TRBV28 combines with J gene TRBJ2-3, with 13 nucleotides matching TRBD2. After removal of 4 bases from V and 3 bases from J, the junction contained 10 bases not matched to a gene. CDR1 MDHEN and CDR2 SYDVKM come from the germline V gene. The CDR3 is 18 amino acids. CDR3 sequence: CASSSTSPGLAGTDTQYF. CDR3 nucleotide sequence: TGTGCCAGCAGTTCGACATCACCGGGACTAGCGGGAACAGATACGCAGTATTTT.

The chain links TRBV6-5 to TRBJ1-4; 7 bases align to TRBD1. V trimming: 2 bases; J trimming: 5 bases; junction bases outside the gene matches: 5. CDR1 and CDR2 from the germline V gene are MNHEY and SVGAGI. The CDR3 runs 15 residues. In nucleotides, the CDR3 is TGTGCCAGCAGTTACGGACAGGCGGGAAATGAAAAACTGTTTTTT. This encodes CASSYGQAGNEKLFF.

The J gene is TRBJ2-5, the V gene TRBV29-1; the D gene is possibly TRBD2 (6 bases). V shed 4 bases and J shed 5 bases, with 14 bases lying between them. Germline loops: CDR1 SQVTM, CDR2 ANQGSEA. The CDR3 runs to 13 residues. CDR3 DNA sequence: TGCAGCGTTGTTCGAGGACGGGGGGAGACCCAGTACTTC. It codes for CSVVRGRGETQYF.

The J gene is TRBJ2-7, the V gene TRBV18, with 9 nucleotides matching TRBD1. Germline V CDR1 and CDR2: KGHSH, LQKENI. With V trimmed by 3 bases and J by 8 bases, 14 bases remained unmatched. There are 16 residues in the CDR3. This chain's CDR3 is CASSPDYTGGKGKQYF. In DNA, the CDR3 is TGTGCCAGCTCACCGGACTATACAGGGGGCAAAGGGAAGCAGTACTTC.

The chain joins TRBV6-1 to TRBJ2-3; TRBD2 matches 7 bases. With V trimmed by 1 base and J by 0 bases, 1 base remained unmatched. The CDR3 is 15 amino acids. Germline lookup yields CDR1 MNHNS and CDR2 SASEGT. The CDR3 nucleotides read TGTGCCAGCAGTGAAGGTAGCGGGAGCACAGATACGCAGTATTTT. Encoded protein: CASSEGSGSTDTQYF.

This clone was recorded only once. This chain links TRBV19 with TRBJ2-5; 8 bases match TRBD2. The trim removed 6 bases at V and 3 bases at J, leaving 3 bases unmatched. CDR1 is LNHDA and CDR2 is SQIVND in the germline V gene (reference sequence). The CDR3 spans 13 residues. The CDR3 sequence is CASRVTSEETQYF. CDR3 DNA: TGTGCCAGTAGAGTGACTAGCGAAGAGACCCAGTACTTC.